Listed here are 25 T cell receptor beta chains from one sample, sequenced in a study of T cell responses to AZD1222 COVID-19 vaccine. Clones were read by immunoSEQ multiplex PCR, and TCRdb kept only the in-frame ones, dropping some. The sample includes about 110,000 clones, roughly nine tenths seen only once; the top ten take 2% to 2.5%. The sequencing used peripheral blood, collected 28 days after the second AZD1222 dose. Receptor source: an adult who received the AZD1222 COVID-19 vaccine.

This chain connects TRBV14 to TRBJ1-1, with D uncertain. The CDR3 totals 16 residues. V gave up 4 bases and J gave up 0 bases, with 15 bases separating them. CDR1 and CDR2 (germline): SGHDN, FVKESK. The CDR3 coding sequence is TGTGCCAGCAGCCCCCGGCAGCCTCTCATGAACACTGAAGCTTTCTTT. Its translation is CASSPRQPLMNTEAFF.

The V and J genes are TRBV13 and TRBJ2-5; D may be TRBD2 (5 bases). The germline V gene has CDR1 PRHDT and CDR2 FYEKMQ (reference sequence). The CDR3 extends over 12 amino acids. V lost 3 bases to trimming and J lost 5 bases, with 7 bases between them. CDR3 nucleotide sequence: TGTGCCAGCAGCTTGGGAGATGAGACCCAGTACTTC. Translated, it gives CASSLGDETQYF.

This clone was recorded only once. The chain carries TRBV12-5 and TRBJ2-7; the D gene is possibly TRBD2 (6 bases). Trimming cost V 1 base and J 4 bases, with 20 bases left between them. CDR3 length: 17 amino acids. Germline values: CDR1 LGHNT, CDR2 FRNRAP. CDR3 DNA sequence: TGTGCTAGTGGTTTGGATCCGGGACTCCTACTAAAGTACGAGCAGTACTTC. This sequence encodes CASGLDPGLLLKYEQYF.

The V call is TRBV5-4, the J call TRBJ1-2; 7 bases are a match to TRBD1. V lost 3 bases, J lost 5 bases, and 7 bases stayed unmatched. In germline, CDR1 is SGHNT, CDR2 YYREEE (reference sequence). The CDR3 loop spans 14 amino acids. CDR3 protein: CASSSVGTAYGYTF. The CDR3 DNA follows: TGTGCCAGCAGCTCAGTTGGGACAGCGTATGGCTACACCTTC.

This sequence joins TRBV11-2 and TRBJ2-7; D remains unclear. CDR3 size: 16 residues. V was shortened by 2 bases and J by 3 bases, with 17 bases between the two germline ends. Germline-derived CDR1 and CDR2 are SGHAT and FQNNGV. Written as DNA, the CDR3 is TGTGCCAGCAGCTTAAATTGGTCGGACCGCCTCTACGAGCAGTACTTC. Amino acid sequence: CASSLNWSDRLYEQYF.

The chain uses TRBV5-1 and TRBJ1-1; D is uncertain. CDR3 length: 13 amino acids. CDR1 and CDR2 (germline): SGHRS, YFSETQ. Trimming removed 4 bases from V and 0 bases from J, with 7 bases in between. In nucleotides, the CDR3 is TGCGCCAGCAGCCAAAGAGTGAACACTGAAGCTTTCTTT. Translated: CASSQRVNTEAFF. The full variable domain, in which reference TRBV5-1 and TRBJ1-1 provide the parts outside the CDR3, is KAGVTQTPRYLIKTRGQQVTLSCSPISGHRSVSWYQQTPGQGLQFLFEYFSETQRNKGNFPGRFSGRQFSNSRSEMNVSTLELGDSALYLCASSQRVNTEAFFGQGTRLTVV.

The V gene is TRBV18, the J gene TRBJ1-5, with 7 bases identical to TRBD1. Trimming at V came to 6 bases and at J to 1 base, leaving 6 bases not matched to a gene. The CDR3 is made up of 15 amino acids. From germline, CDR1 is KGHSH and CDR2 LQKENI. The CDR3 DNA is TGTGCCAGCTCTCTTCAGACAGGGAGCAATCAGCCCCAGCATTTT. Its protein product is CASSLQTGSNQPQHF.

V and J are TRBV29-1 and TRBJ2-3, with 10 positions matching TRBD2. Germline lookup yields CDR1 SQVTM and CDR2 ANQGSEA. After removal of 3 bases from V and 1 base from J, the junction contained 10 bases not matched to a gene. This CDR3 contains 17 residues. Here the CDR3 DNA reads TGCAGCGTTGATCAAGCGGGAGGGCCTGGTGGCACAGATACGCAGTATTTT. Amino acids: CSVDQAGGPGGTDTQYF.

This clone was seen just once. CDR3 DNA sequence: TGTGCCAGCAGCGTCTTTCAGAGGTACTATGGCTACACCTTC. Translation: CASSVFQRYYGYTF. The chain uses TRBV28 and TRBJ1-2; D is ambiguous. Germline CDR1 and CDR2: MDHEN and SYDVKM. V was pared by 6 bases and J by 3 bases, with 14 bases between. The CDR3 is 14 amino acids.

The rearrangement joins TRBV28 to TRBJ2-7; TRBD2 matches 7 bases. The V gene's germline CDR1 is MDHEN and CDR2 SYDVKM. J was trimmed by 0 bases and V by 3 bases; bases with no gene match: 2. The CDR3 has 14 amino acids. The CDR3 DNA follows: TGTGCCAGCAGTTTTGGCGGGAGCTCCTACGAGCAGTACTTC. Residues: CASSFGGSSYEQYF.

The V call is TRBV3-1 (or the pseudogene TRBV3-2), the J call TRBJ1-6; 8 bases agree with TRBD1. J gave up 5 bases and V 5 bases, and 2 bases lay outside the gene matches. Germline V lookup: CDR1 LGHDT, CDR2 YNNKEL (reference sequence). CDR3 length: 14 amino acids. CDR3 nucleotide sequence: TGTGCCAGCAGCGGGACAGGCAATAATTCACCCCTCCACTTT. It yields the protein CASSGTGNNSPLHF.

The chain employs TRBV5-6 and TRBJ2-7, with 11 bases lining up with TRBD2. V was clipped by 3 bases and J by 7 bases; unmatched bases: 12. Per germline, CDR1 SGHDT and CDR2 YYEEEE. This CDR3 is built from 16 residues. CDR3 residues: CASSSIAGGPILEQYF. The CDR3 DNA follows: TGTGCCAGCAGCTCTATAGCGGGAGGGCCCATTTTGGAGCAGTACTTC.

The J gene is TRBJ1-4, the V gene TRBV20-1; D is unresolved. V was trimmed by 3 bases and J by 3 bases, leaving 5 bases between them. This CDR3 region has 12 residues. CDR1 is DFQATT and CDR2 is SNEGSKA in the germline V gene (reference sequence). CDR3 DNA: TGCAGTGCTAGTAGATCTAATGAAAAACTGTTTTTT. This translates into CSASRSNEKLFF.

This CDR3 is CASNPTVMGNIQYF. The CDR3 coding sequence is TGTGCCAGCAACCCGACAGTAATGGGAAACATTCAGTACTTC. The V gene is TRBV2, the J gene TRBJ2-4, with TRBD1 as a possible D gene (5 bases). The CDR3 loop spans 14 amino acids. Per germline, CDR1 SNHLY and CDR2 FYNNEI. Trimming shortened V by 7 bases and J by 6 bases, and 16 bases separated the two germline ends.

The genes are TRBV5-1 and TRBJ2-3; 8 bases match TRBD2. Germline trimming cut 4 bases from V and 1 base from J; bases unmatched to any gene: 5. The CDR3 contains 15 residues. The germline V gene has CDR1 SGHRS and CDR2 YFSETQ. CDR3 loop: CASSLGTRGTDTQYF. CDR3 bases: TGCGCCAGCAGCCTCGGGACTAGGGGCACAGATACGCAGTATTTT.

Only one count was recorded for this clone. The J gene is TRBJ1-1, the V gene TRBV18; D not certain. V lost 6 bases, J lost 1 base, and 12 bases lay in between. This CDR3 has 14 residues. Germline lookup yields CDR1 KGHSH and CDR2 LQKENI. In DNA, the CDR3 is TGTGCCAGCTCCCTATCTTTGGGGAACACTGAAGCTTTCTTT. As protein: CASSLSLGNTEAFF.

The V and J genes are TRBV5-6 and TRBJ1-5; the D is unclear. In germline, CDR1 is SGHDT, CDR2 YYEEEE. V was shortened by 0 bases and J by 0 bases, with 4 bases between the two germline ends. CDR3 length equals 14 residues. This CDR3 reads CASSLGVSNQPQHF. DNA of the CDR3: TGTGCCAGCAGCTTGGGGGTTAGCAATCAGCCCCAGCATTTT.

This chain joins TRBV28 and TRBJ1-6; a weak D match, TRBD1 (6 bases). This CDR3 is built from 16 residues. The germline gives CDR1 MDHEN, CDR2 SYDVKM. Trimming took off 1 base at V and 8 bases at J, with 15 bases between the two ends. The CDR3 sequence is CASSLLVRGSDSPLHF. DNA of the CDR3: TGTGCCAGCAGTTTATTGGTCAGGGGATCGGATTCACCCCTCCACTTT. The variable domain in full, completed from reference TRBV28 and TRBJ1-6, reads DVKVTQSSRYLVKRTGEKVFLECVQDMDHENMFWYRQDPGLGLRLIYFSYDVKMKEKGDIPEGYSVSREKKERFSLILESASTNQTSMYLCASSLLVRGSDSPLHFGNGTRLTVT.

The rearrangement links TRBV7-2 to TRBJ1-3; the D gene is possibly TRBD1 (5 bases). Per the germline V gene, CDR1 is SGHTA and CDR2 is FQGNSA. Trimming removed 1 base at V and 4 bases at J, with 14 bases between. This CDR3 region has 16 residues. The CDR3 nucleotides are TGTGCCAGCAGCTTAGGGGACTCCAGGACCGGAAACACCATATATTTT. This encodes CASSLGDSRTGNTIYF.

This chain links TRBV4-1 with TRBJ1-2, with TRBD1 matching 10 bases. The CDR3 loop spans 17 amino acids. The germline V gene has CDR1 MGHRA and CDR2 YSYEKL. V gave up 2 bases and J gave up 2 bases; unmatched junction bases: 8. As DNA, the CDR3 is TGCGCCAGCAGCCAATGGATTGGGACAGGGGTGAACTATGGCTACACCTTC. Amino acid sequence: CASSQWIGTGVNYGYTF.

V usage is TRBV6-5 and J usage is TRBJ2-2; D tentatively reads TRBD1 or TRBD2 (6 bases each). Germline CDR1 is MNHEY and CDR2 is SVGAGI. The V end was cut by 4 bases, the J end by 4 bases, with 10 bases between. The CDR3 length is 14 residues. The CDR3 DNA is TGTGCCAGCAGTTCGGGGGCGGCCACCGGGGAGCTGTTTTTT. Translated: CASSSGAATGELFF.

The chain uses TRBV5-4 and TRBJ2-1; 10 bases map to TRBD1. Germline CDR1 is SGHNT and CDR2 is YYREEE (reference sequence). The CDR3 consists of 18 residues. Unmatched junction bases numbered 15, after V lost 2 bases and J lost 7 bases. This CDR3 is CASSFPPGDWTGGNEQFF. In nucleotides, the CDR3 is TGTGCCAGCAGCTTTCCCCCCGGGGATTGGACAGGGGGTAATGAGCAGTTCTTC.

This chain joins TRBV2 and TRBJ1-2; 7 nucleotides match TRBD1. The CDR3 consists of 14 residues. Germline CDR1 SNHLY, CDR2 FYNNEI. V lost 6 bases to trimming and J lost 8 bases; unmatched junction nucleotides: 12. Here the CDR3 DNA reads TGTGCCAGCAGGGTTGAAGGGGGCACGGGAGGCTACACCTTC. Translation gives CASRVEGGTGGYTF.

This chain uses TRBV7-8 with TRBJ1-5; perhaps TRBD1 as D (5 bases). The length of the CDR3 is 17 residues. Germline CDR1 is SGHVS and CDR2 is FQNEAQ. The ends were cut back, 1 base at V and 4 bases at J, with 17 bases in the middle. The CDR3 nucleotides read TGTGCCAGCAGCTTAGTTATCCGTCTGGGGGAGAATCAGCCCCAGCATTTT. Its translation is CASSLVIRLGENQPQHF.

V and J are TRBV4-2 and TRBJ1-2; 8 nucleotides line up with TRBD1. The V segment lost 3 bases and the J segment 8 bases; nucleotides outside the gene matches: 11. The CDR3 has 15 amino acids. Germline V gives CDR1 LGHNA, CDR2 YNFKEQ. The CDR3 protein is CASSQDGQGKFGYTF. CDR3 sequence (DNA): TGTGCCAGCAGCCAGGACGGACAGGGAAAGTTCGGCTACACCTTC.